This TCR beta chain was recovered during a study of spatial heterogeneity in lung cancer. Findings and limits, study-wide: For expanded intratumoral alpha and beta TCRs, counts tracked tumor mutation counts.

Described time point: sample taken at primary tumor resection. MiXCR, run by TCRdb on the 5' RACE reads, gives a single entry per CDR3 protein. The sample lists 16,000 or so distinct CDR3 sequences, approximately 6.3% occurring once. The germline V and J ends were trimmed by 6 bases and 6 bases, with 3 bases remaining between them. The germline V gene has CDR1 LNHDA and CDR2 SQIVND (reference sequence). There are 10 residues in the CDR3. The sample holds many counts of this clonotype. What it binds is unknown. The receptor's source is a female donor with early-stage non-small cell lung cancer. Sequencing was performed on lung tumor tissue, taken at surgery. The chain recombines TRBV19 with TRBJ2-1; D remains ambiguous. In nucleotides, the CDR3 is TGTGCCAGTAGCCGCAATGAGCAGTTCTTC. Protein sequence: CASSRNEQFF.